This TCR beta chain was found in a study of CD8 T cells in ankylosing spondylitis. This clonotype was seen ten or more times. Its antigen is unknown. Study results and limitations: A motif in TCR beta, a set of under 10 highly homologous variants, appeared characteristic of ankylosing spondylitis blood.

The CDR3 has 15 residues. V gave up 5 bases and J gave up 7 bases, with 20 bases separating them. Each CDR3 protein is one row after TCRdb ran MiXCR on the 5' RACE reads. This sample has roughly 130,000 distinct CDR3 sequences, with over 6.5% found just once. This receptor was identified in a male donor with ankylosing spondylitis or in good health (not recorded which). This chain connects TRBV12-3 or TRBV12-4 to TRBJ1-1, with D unclear. Sequencing was carried out using blood, either unsorted or a sorted T cell fraction (not recorded which). The CDR3 DNA is TGTGCCAGCAGTCCGATGACCGATCCGTTCAGTGAAGCTTTCTTT. This codes for CASSPMTDPFSEAFF.